A selection of T cell receptor beta chains follows, all from one sample in a study of regulatory T cells in long-lasting Graves disease. MiXCR was run by TCRdb on the multiplex PCR reads, yielding one entry per CDR3 protein. This sample carries around 250,000 distinct CDR3 sequences, just over 20% of them seen once, and the ten largest clones take approximately 13%. This material consisted of peripheral blood mononuclear cells (PBMCs), taken at new diagnosis, from a patient treated with antithyroid drugs. Receptor source: a female donor with Graves disease. Each CDR3 is given with its conserved first and last residue. Fields, in order: V gene, J gene, D gene, clone size, CDR3 protein, CDR3 DNA. D genes are given only for firm matches. Expanded clones are given a class, and other clones once, few, many or no size at all.

V: TRBV2
J: TRBJ2-2
D: NA
size: NA
CDR3: CASSGQAHTGELFF
DNA: TGTGCCAGCAGTGGACAGGCACACACCGGGGAGCTGTTTTTT

V: TRBV6-1
J: TRBJ2-1
D: TRBD1
size: NA
CDR3: CASSERWTGGWNEQFF
DNA: TGTGCCAGCAGTGAAAGGTGGACAGGGGGCTGGAATGAGCAGTTCTTC

V: TRBV19
J: TRBJ2-7
D: NA
size: NA
CDR3: CASSIVGGMTYEQYF
DNA: TGTGCCAGTAGTATCGTGGGAGGAATGACCTACGAGCAGTACTTC

V: TRBV12-3/TRBV12-4
J: TRBJ1-2
D: TRBD1
size: many
CDR3: CASTNPDRGVLGYTF
DNA: TGTGCCAGCACCAACCCGGACAGGGGAGTTCTGGGCTACACCTTC

V: TRBV24-1
J: TRBJ2-3
D: TRBD2
size: many
CDR3: CATSGTSGRNADTQYF
DNA: TGTGCCACCAGTGGGACTAGCGGGAGGAATGCAGATACGCAGTATTTT

V: TRBV20-1
J: TRBJ2-3
D: NA
size: many
CDR3: CSALRQDSSTDTQYF
DNA: TGCAGTGCCTTAAGACAGGATTCTAGCACAGATACGCAGTATTTT

V: TRBV20-1
J: TRBJ2-1
D: TRBD2
size: many
CDR3: CSARVQAGGPNNEQFF
DNA: TGCAGTGCTAGAGTCCAAGCGGGAGGGCCTAACAATGAGCAGTTCTTC

V: TRBV7-2
J: TRBJ2-1
D: TRBD1
size: many
CDR3: CASRTGQGAANEQFF
DNA: TGTGCCAGCAGGACGGGACAGGGGGCGGCCAATGAGCAGTTCTTC

V: TRBV6-6
J: TRBJ1-1
D: NA
size: many
CDR3: CASSYSRENTEAFF
DNA: TGTGCCAGCAGTTACTCGAGAGAGAACACTGAAGCTTTCTTT

V: TRBV6-1
J: TRBJ1-1
D: NA
size: many
CDR3: CASSDGQMNTEAFF
DNA: TGTGCCAGCAGTGACGGACAGATGAACACTGAAGCTTTCTTT

V: TRBV20-1
J: TRBJ2-7
D: TRBD2
size: few
CDR3: CSAQTLAGAHEQYF
DNA: TGCAGTGCTCAAACCTTAGCGGGAGCCCACGAGCAGTACTTC